This is a list of T cell receptor beta chains from one sample in a study of spatial heterogeneity in lung cancer. TCRdb itself ran the 5' RACE reads through MiXCR, one entry per CDR3 protein. The sample records 4,000 to 5,500 distinct CDR3 sequences, 15% to 20% being singletons. Here the sequenced sample was normal lung tissue next to the tumor, taken at surgery. The receptors were sampled from a male donor with early-stage non-small cell lung cancer. Both conserved end residues are trimmed from each CDR3.

>TRBV9|15|TRBJ2-5
ASSVAGAGGYQETQY
>TRBV11-2|13|TRBJ2-7
ASSGLAGGGNEQY
>TRBV15|11|TRBJ2-1
ATSKTSYNEQF
>TRBV7-2|12|TRBJ1-5
ASSPAPGDQPQH
>TRBV7-2|13|TRBJ2-5
ASSLAGLDGETQY
>TRBV12-3/TRBV12-4|10|TRBJ2-1
ASSRDDNEQF
>TRBV5-5|13|TRBJ1-5
ASSLRAGYNQPQH
>TRBV7-8|13|TRBJ2-1
ASSFGRAYGNEQF
>TRBV20-1|13|TRBJ1-1
SARQGGELNTEAF
>TRBV3-1|11|TRBJ2-1
ASSQGGLGEQF
>TRBV5-1|16|TRBJ2-5
ASSSGTSGGGVQETQY
>TRBV23-1|13|TRBJ2-2
ASSLRPGIPGSCF
>TRBV12-3/TRBV12-4|12|TRBJ1-5
ASRIWGADQPQH
>TRBV7-2|12|TRBJ2-7
ASSLGTIIYEQY
>TRBV2|13|TRBJ2-5
ASSPGLAGQETQY
>TRBV28|10|TRBJ2-7
ASSPDRYEQY
>TRBV20-1|11|TRBJ2-1
SARGQEMGEQF
>TRBV29-1|10|TRBJ2-5
SVGQTQETQY
>TRBV29-1|12|TRBJ2-2
SVGGQGDTGELF
>TRBV7-9|11|TRBJ2-5
ASTADTQETQY
>TRBV12-3/TRBV12-4|12|TRBJ2-3
ASSLLPNTDTQY
>TRBV5-1|15|TRBJ2-3
ASSTGLAGSSTDTQY
>TRBV12-3/TRBV12-4|11|TRBJ2-1
ASTESGDNEQF
>TRBV24-1|12|TRBJ1-6
ATRGTGDDSPLH
>TRBV20-1|12|TRBJ2-7
SAKLGATFREQY
>TRBV6-5|13|TRBJ2-3
ASRAVFQPADTQY
>TRBV20-1|14|TRBJ1-6
SAGHRQYLGGSPLH
>TRBV24-1|13|TRBJ2-2
ATSEPRDGTGELF
>TRBV5-1|14|TRBJ2-1
ASSRQRGGYYNEQF
>TRBV14|11|TRBJ2-2
ASSQTRAGELF
>TRBV6-1|14|TRBJ2-3
ASSEEGLAGGYTQY
>TRBV20-1|12|TRBJ1-5
SAGRGRGNQPQH
>TRBV5-1|13|TRBJ2-7
ASSQGQGERNEQY
>TRBV2|18|TRBJ2-4
ASSPSPSWASGPTVDIQY
>TRBV5-1|12|TRBJ1-6
ASSLSNGNSPLH
>TRBV11-2|12|TRBJ2-5
ASSPNYLGETQY
>TRBV9|14|TRBJ2-2
ASSVGDGTYTGELF
>TRBV7-2|11|TRBJ1-5
ASSSWGDQPQH
>TRBV7-8|13|TRBJ2-5
ASSRTGSGKETQY
>TRBV7-2|12|TRBJ2-3
ASSRGEGTDTQY